This TCR beta chain was sequenced in a study of cytomegalovirus exposure and HLA in healthy donors. The study ran its PCR with 60 Vbeta and 13 Jbeta primers. Data came from immunoSEQ multiplex PCR; TCRdb stores just in-frame clones and leaves some out. The ten most abundant clones cover over 0.95% of a sample with about 200,000 clones. The V gene end was trimmed by 2 bases and the J gene end by 4 bases; junction bases not matched to a gene: 9. Germline-derived CDR1 and CDR2 are MNHNY and SVGAGI (reference sequence). The CDR3 runs 16 residues. This TCR was sampled from a girl aged 2 to 9 in good health and CMV-seropositive. This chain joins TRBV6-6 and TRBJ1-2, with 8 bases identical to TRBD1. The material sequenced was PBMCs. DNA for the CDR3: TGTGCCAGCAGTTACCCCCGGGACAGGCCTTTCTATGGCTACACCTTC. Residues: CASSYPRDRPFYGYTF.